The next 14 T cell receptor beta chains were all read from a single sample in a study of cytomegalovirus exposure and HLA in healthy donors. Vbeta (60) and Jbeta (13) primers were used in the PCR. Measured with immunoSEQ multiplex PCR; TCRdb has only the in-frame clones, and not every one. The sample has more than 200,000 clones, approximately 80% seen once. Sequencing used PBMCs. The receptors come from a man aged 40-49 years in good health and CMV-seronegative.

The table lists this clone with a count of one. The chain recombines TRBV14 with TRBJ1-1; D perhaps matches TRBD1 (5 bases). Germline CDR1 reads SGHDN; CDR2 reads FVKESK. Trimming stripped 0 bases from V and 5 bases from J, with 16 bases between. The CDR3 extends over 16 amino acids. The CDR3, as DNA: TGTGCCAGCAGCCAAGATCGGGGGGAGGTGTGGACTGAAGCTTTCTTT. Protein sequence: CASSQDRGEVWTEAFF.

This chain uses TRBV18 with TRBJ1-6; TRBD1 matches at 8 bases. Germline loops: CDR1 KGHSH, CDR2 LQKENI. After removal of 4 bases from V and 5 bases from J, the junction contained 7 bases not matched to a gene. The CDR3 spans 16 residues. Written as DNA, the CDR3 is TGTGCCAGCTCACGCAGACAGGGGTCGAATAATTCACCCCTCCACTTT. This sequence encodes CASSRRQGSNNSPLHF.

J is TRBJ2-2 and V is TRBV2; TRBD2 matches 8 bases. CDR3 length: 17 residues. V gave up 9 bases and J gave up 2 bases; unmatched junction bases: 14. Germline-derived CDR1 and CDR2 are SNHLY and FYNNEI. The CDR3 here is CARGGREGAPNTGELFF. In nucleotides, the CDR3 is TGTGCCAGAGGGGGTCGGGAGGGAGCCCCCAACACCGGGGAGCTGTTTTTT.

The chain couples TRBV15 to TRBJ1-2; D not resolved. Trimming stripped 1 base from V and 4 bases from J, with 7 bases between. This CDR3 has 13 residues. The V gene's germline CDR1 is LNHNV and CDR2 YYDKDF (reference sequence). The CDR3 nucleotides read TGTGCCACCAGCAGAGTGCGTTCCTATGGCTACACCTTC. Encoded protein: CATSRVRSYGYTF. Filled out from reference TRBV15 and TRBJ1-2, the complete variable domain reads DAMVIQNPRYQVTQFGKPVTLSCSQTLNHNVMYWYQQKSSQAPKLLFHYYDKDFNNEADTPDNFQSRRPNTSFCFLDIRSPGLGDTAMYLCATSRVRSYGYTFGSGTRLTVV.

The genes are TRBV18 and TRBJ1-1; possible D gene TRBD1, 5 bases. Looked up from germline, CDR1 is KGHSH and CDR2 is LQKENI. This CDR3 is built from 16 residues. Trimming stripped 4 bases from V and 1 base from J, with 16 bases between. CDR3: CASSQGPPGENTEAFF. Written as DNA, the CDR3 is TGTGCCAGCTCACAGGGGCCCCCCGGTGAGAACACTGAAGCTTTCTTT.

The genes are TRBV10-1 and TRBJ1-3; D is uncertain. V shed 6 bases and J shed 0 bases, with 12 bases lying between them. Per germline, CDR1 WNHNN and CDR2 SYGVQD (reference sequence). The CDR3 runs 15 residues. The DNA of the CDR3 is TGCGCCAGCAGCCGAGGATCCGCCTCTGGAAACACCATATATTTT. Translating it yields CASSRGSASGNTIYF.

For the CDR3, the DNA is TGCGCCAGCAGCCTAGAGACCCAGTACTTC. It codes for CASSLETQYF. V is TRBV5-1 and J is TRBJ2-5; the D is unclear. The CDR3 runs to 10 residues. Trimming shortened V by 4 bases and J by 4 bases, and 2 bases separated the two germline ends. Per the germline V gene, CDR1 is SGHRS and CDR2 is YFSETQ. The full variable domain, with the rest looked up from reference TRBV5-1 and TRBJ2-5, is KAGVTQTPRYLIKTRGQQVTLSCSPISGHRSVSWYQQTPGQGLQFLFEYFSETQRNKGNFPGRFSGRQFSNSRSEMNVSTLELGDSALYLCASSLETQYFGPGTRLLVL.

This clone was recorded only once. This chain connects TRBV5-6 to TRBJ2-7; possible D gene TRBD1, 5 bases. CDR1 and CDR2 from the germline V gene are SGHDT and YYEEEE. There are 12 residues in the CDR3. V lost 0 bases to trimming and J lost 6 bases, with 7 bases between them. The CDR3 DNA reads TGTGCCAGCAGCTTGGCCAGGGCCGAGCAGTACTTC. Its translation: CASSLARAEQYF.

The chain employs TRBV9 and TRBJ2-7; 8 bases fit TRBD2. Germline values: CDR1 SGDLS, CDR2 YYNGEE. The ends lost 4 bases at V and 2 bases at J; junction bases unmatched: 5. The CDR3 loop spans 14 amino acids. This CDR3 reads CASSKAGGPYEQYF. The CDR3 DNA sequence: TGTGCCAGCAGCAAGGCGGGGGGTCCCTACGAGCAGTACTTC. Using reference TRBV9 and TRBJ2-7 for the parts outside the CDR3, the full variable domain is DSGVTQTPKHLITATGQRVTLRCSPRSGDLSVYWYQQSLDQGLQFLIQYYNGEERAKGNILERFSAQQFPDLHSELNLSSLELGDSALYFCASSKAGGPYEQYFGPGTRLTVT.

This chain uses TRBV4-1 with TRBJ2-7; no reliable D call. The germline gives CDR1 MGHRA, CDR2 YSYEKL. This CDR3 is built from 13 residues. The V end was cut by 1 base, the J end by 2 bases, with 6 bases between. CDR3 region: CASSQGQTYEQYF. The CDR3 bases are TGCGCCAGCAGCCAAGGTCAGACCTACGAGCAGTACTTC.

This rearrangement joins TRBV4-2 to TRBJ2-5; D is ambiguous. This CDR3 contains 11 residues. Germline assignment: CDR1 LGHNA and CDR2 YNFKEQ. Trimming took 5 bases from V and 2 from J, leaving 3 bases between them. The CDR3 nucleotides read TGTGCCAGCAGCTCTCAAGAGACCCAGTACTTC. Residues: CASSSQETQYF.

The V gene is TRBV27, the J gene TRBJ1-2; the match to TRBD1 covers 7 bases. With V trimmed by 3 bases and J by 8 bases, 15 bases remained unmatched. The CDR3 runs to 16 residues. Germline V CDR1 and CDR2: MNHEY, SMNVEV (reference sequence). The CDR3 spells CASSFNRPGGLRGYTF. The CDR3 DNA is TGTGCCAGCAGTTTTAACCGTCCAGGGGGGTTGAGGGGCTACACCTTC.

CDR3 amino acids: CASSTILAGIYEQYF. The DNA for the CDR3 is TGTGCCAGTAGTACTATACTAGCGGGAATCTACGAGCAGTACTTC. The genes are TRBV19 and TRBJ2-7; 10 positions match TRBD2. The germline gives CDR1 LNHDA, CDR2 SQIVND (reference sequence). J lost 3 bases, V lost 4 bases, and 6 bases had no gene match. The CDR3 is 15 residues long.

J is TRBJ1-3 and V is TRBV6-5; D call uncertain. Germline V lookup: CDR1 MNHEY, CDR2 SVGAGI. This CDR3 is built from 15 residues. The V and J ends lost 6 bases and 0 bases respectively, with 12 bases between them. The CDR3 here is CASSPSYSSGNTIYF. The CDR3 coding sequence is TGTGCCAGCAGCCCCTCTTACAGCTCTGGAAACACCATATATTTT.